The 19 T cell receptor beta chains listed next were all sequenced from one sample in a study of T cell repertoires in cytomegalovirus infection. TCRdb reanalysed the reads using MiXCR and keeps one entry per CDR3 protein. Among roughly 720,000 distinct CDR3 sequences listed, 35% to 40% were seen once. The sample consisted of PBMCs. The receptor set was obtained from a human donor in good health (CMV status not recorded). Some clones in this sample may be carry-over from other donors' samples.

J is TRBJ1-1 and V is TRBV12-3 or TRBV12-4, with unresolved D. The CDR3 covers 15 residues. Trimming left V 7 bases short and J 7 bases short, with 22 bases between. CDR3 nucleotide sequence: TGTGCCAGCACCCTAATAGTGCCTTTCGGAAGTGAAGCTTTCTTT. Its protein product is CASTLIVPFGSEAFF.

This clonotype was seen a handful of times. The gene calls are TRBV6-6 and TRBJ1-2, with D possibly TRBD1 on 6 matching bases. CDR3 length: 14 residues. Germline CDR1 reads MNHNY; CDR2 reads SVGAGI (reference sequence). V dropped 0 bases and J dropped 8 bases, with 13 bases sitting between them. CDR3 sequence (DNA): TGTGCCAGCAGTTACTCGATCTCAGGGGTGGGCTACACCTTC. Its translation is CASSYSISGVGYTF.

In this sample, this clonotype turned up many times. V and J are TRBV29-1 and TRBJ1-1, with no clear D. V shed 5 bases and J shed 1 base, with 14 bases lying between them. The CDR3 spans 14 residues. CDR1 is SQVTM, CDR2 ANQGSEA, per germline. The CDR3 here is CSVTQTSRNTEAFF. DNA of the CDR3: TGCAGCGTTACCCAAACATCCAGGAACACTGAAGCTTTCTTT.

This chain uses TRBV20-1 with TRBJ2-7, with 9 nucleotides matching TRBD2. The length of the CDR3 is 15 residues. Germline lookup yields CDR1 DFQATT and CDR2 SNEGSKA (reference sequence). With V trimmed by 1 base and J by 0 bases, 4 bases remained unmatched. The chain's CDR3 is CSARVLAGSSYEQYF. The CDR3 DNA is TGCAGTGCTAGAGTCCTAGCGGGGAGCTCCTACGAGCAGTACTTC.

This clonotype showed up just a few times. The chain recombines TRBV7-2 with TRBJ2-3; possibly TRBD1 for D (6 bases). V lost 5 bases, J lost 3 bases, and 12 bases lay in between. CDR3 length: 14 residues. CDR1 is SGHTA and CDR2 is FQGNSA in the germline V gene. The CDR3 nucleotides read TGTGCCAGCAGCCGGGACATTAGGACAGATACGCAGTATTTT. Protein sequence: CASSRDIRTDTQYF.

This clonotype turned up a few times. V is TRBV20-1 and J is TRBJ1-4, with D possibly matching TRBD1 (5 bases). V lost 6 bases and J 6 bases, leaving 14 bases between the germline ends. The CDR3 is 13 residues long. Per germline, CDR1 DFQATT and CDR2 SNEGSKA (reference sequence). The CDR3 loop is CSAPDSSDEKLFF. The CDR3 coding sequence is TGCAGTGCCCCAGACAGTTCTGATGAAAAACTGTTTTTT.

The chain employs TRBV20-1 and TRBJ1-2; D unclear. CDR1 is DFQATT, CDR2 SNEGSKA, per germline (reference sequence). This CDR3 has 12 residues. V dropped 4 bases and J dropped 4 bases, with 10 bases sitting between them. The CDR3 spells CSAIHRSYGYTF. CDR3 coding DNA: TGCAGTGCTATTCACAGAAGCTATGGCTACACCTTC.

Written as DNA, the CDR3 is TGTGCCAGCAGCCCGGACAGGGGGGGCACAGATACGCAGTATTTT. Encoded protein: CASSPDRGGTDTQYF. The rearrangement links TRBV11-2 to TRBJ2-3; 10 bases fit TRBD1. This CDR3 region has 15 residues. Unmatched junction bases numbered 3, after V lost 5 bases and J lost 1 base. Per germline, CDR1 SGHAT and CDR2 FQNNGV.

Ten or more counts support this clonotype. J is TRBJ1-1 and V is TRBV7-8; possibly TRBD1 for D (5 bases). V was shortened by 5 bases and J by 3 bases, with 16 bases between the two germline ends. Germline CDR1 is SGHVS and CDR2 is FQNEAQ. The CDR3 loop spans 15 amino acids. The CDR3 DNA sequence: TGTGCCAGCAGCCCCCGGGGGAGTTCCGACACTGAAGCTTTCTTT. Its translation is CASSPRGSSDTEAFF.

This clonotype has only a few counts. The chain has TRBV19 and TRBJ1-2; D unresolved. Trimming took 5 bases from V and 5 from J, leaving 12 bases between them. CDR1 is LNHDA and CDR2 is SQIVND in the germline V gene (reference sequence). The CDR3 covers 13 residues. The CDR3, as DNA: TGTGCCAGTAGTCCCCCCGACAAGTATGGCTACACCTTC. The encoded protein is CASSPPDKYGYTF.

This chain uses TRBV6-2 or TRBV6-3 with TRBJ1-1; D is possibly TRBD1 (6 bases). The V gene lost 5 bases and the J gene lost 4 bases, with 17 bases spanning the gap. The CDR3 consists of 15 residues. Looked up from germline, CDR1 is MNHEY and CDR2 is SVGEGT. The CDR3 region is CASSTRRGSLTEAFF. The CDR3 nucleotides are TGTGCCAGCAGTACGCGCAGGGGCTCCCTCACTGAAGCTTTCTTT.

This clonotype was observed a single time. The V and J genes are TRBV7-3 and TRBJ1-1, with D possibly TRBD1 on 6 matching bases. V was shortened by 5 bases and J by 5 bases, with 18 bases between the two germline ends. The V gene's germline CDR1 is SGHTA and CDR2 FQGTGA. The CDR3 extends over 15 amino acids. This CDR3 reads CASSERPGVGTEAFF. The CDR3 nucleotides are TGTGCCAGCAGCGAACGCCCAGGGGTGGGGACTGAAGCTTTCTTT.

This chain joins TRBV28 and TRBJ2-5; D not resolved. CDR3 length: 14 amino acids. Germline V gene data show CDR1 as MDHEN and CDR2 as SYDVKM. Trimming cost V 3 bases and J 8 bases, with 16 bases left between them. CDR3 nucleotides: TGTGCCAGCAGTTTTTCGGACGGATGGGTAACCCAGTACTTC. Translation gives CASSFSDGWVTQYF.

This clonotype has ten or more counts. This chain uses TRBV6-1 with TRBJ1-1, with TRBD1 as a possible D gene (6 bases). The CDR3 covers 15 residues. V lost 4 bases to trimming and J lost 0 bases, with 12 bases between them. Germline CDR1 is MNHNS and CDR2 is SASEGT. The chain's CDR3 is CASSARQALNTEAFF. The CDR3 region has the DNA TGTGCCAGCAGTGCCAGACAGGCGCTGAACACTGAAGCTTTCTTT.

The V gene is TRBV2, the J gene TRBJ1-2, with 9 nucleotides matching TRBD1. The CDR3 sequence is 12 residues long. The germline gives CDR1 SNHLY, CDR2 FYNNEI. Germline trimming cut 8 bases from V and 9 bases from J; bases unmatched to any gene: 7. This chain's CDR3 is CASLQGAECYTF. Written as DNA, the CDR3 is TGTGCCAGCCTACAGGGGGCTGAATGCTACACCTTC. The variable domain in full, with the rest retrieved from reference TRBV2 and TRBJ1-2, is EPEVTQTPSHQVTQMGQEVILRCVPISNHLYFYWYRQILGQKVEFLVSFYNNEISEKSEIFDDQFSVERPDGSNFTLKIRSTKLEDSAMYFCASLQGAECYTFGSGTRLTVV.

The chain uses TRBV7-9 and TRBJ1-2, with TRBD1 matching over 10 bases. Per germline, CDR1 SEHNR and CDR2 FQNEAQ (reference sequence). The J segment lost 1 base and the V segment lost 4 bases, leaving 6 bases of the junction unmatched. The CDR3 contains 16 residues. Here the CDR3 reads CASSSGQGNVNYGYTF. The CDR3 DNA reads TGTGCCAGCAGCTCGGGACAGGGGAATGTTAACTATGGCTACACCTTC.

Points on this clonotype: Germline and junction disagree at one end, which may indicate a read error. The chain recombines TRBV5-1 with TRBJ2-1; D call uncertain. CDR1 is SGHRS and CDR2 is YFSETQ in the germline V gene. This CDR3 is built from 12 residues. The DNA for the CDR3 is TGCGCCAGCAGCTTGGTATTAACAGAGCGGTTCTTC. This translates into CASSLVLTERFF.

In the case of this clonotype: This clone may be a read error of a much larger clone one base away. The chain uses TRBV12-3 or TRBV12-4 and TRBJ2-3; D is unclear. CDR3 length equals 18 residues. Trimming took 4 bases from V and 2 from J, leaving 22 bases between them. CDR3 nucleotides: TGTGCCAGCAGTTATGGCCCCCATTTGACGGGCACCACAGATACGCAGTATTTT. It codes for CASSYGPHLTGTTDTQYF.

Details on this clonotype: The CDR3 does not close with the conserved phenylalanine or tryptophan, likely indicating a read error. The chain recombines TRBV20-1 with TRBJ2-7, with 9 bases fitting TRBD1. V lost 5 bases, J lost 4 bases, and 6 bases stayed unmatched. CDR1 is DFQATT, CDR2 SNEGSKA, per germline (reference sequence). The CDR3 totals 13 residues. The CDR3 spells CSAPQGARYEQYL. The DNA of the CDR3 is TGCAGTGCTCCACAGGGGGCGCGTTACGAGCAGTACTTA.